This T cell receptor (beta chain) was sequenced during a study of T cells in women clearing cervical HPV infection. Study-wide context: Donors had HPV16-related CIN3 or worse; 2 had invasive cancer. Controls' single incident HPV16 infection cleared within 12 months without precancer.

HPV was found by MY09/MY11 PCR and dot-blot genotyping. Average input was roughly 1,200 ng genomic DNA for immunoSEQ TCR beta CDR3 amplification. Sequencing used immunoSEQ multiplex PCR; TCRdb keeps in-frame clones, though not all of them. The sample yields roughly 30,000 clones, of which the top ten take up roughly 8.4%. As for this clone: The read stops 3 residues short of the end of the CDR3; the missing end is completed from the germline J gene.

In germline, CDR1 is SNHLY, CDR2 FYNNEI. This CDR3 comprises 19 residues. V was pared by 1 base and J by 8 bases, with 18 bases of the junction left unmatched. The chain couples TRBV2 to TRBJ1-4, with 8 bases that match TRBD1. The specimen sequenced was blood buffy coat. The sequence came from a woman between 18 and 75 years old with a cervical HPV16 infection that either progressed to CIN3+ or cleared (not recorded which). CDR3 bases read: TGTGCCAGCAGTGAAGGAGACACAGGGGGATTAGGGCAAGTAGAAAAA. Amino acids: CASSEGDTGGLGQVEK. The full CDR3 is CASSEGDTGGLGQVEKLFF.